This TCR beta chain was retrieved from a study of identical twins. MiXCR, run by TCRdb on the 5' RACE reads, gives a single entry per CDR3 protein. The table shows some 500,000 distinct CDR3 sequences, with under 25% occurring only once. Losses at the gene ends were 6 bases for V and 5 bases for J; bases not matched to a gene: 9. Per the germline V gene, CDR1 is MNHEY and CDR2 is SMNVEV (reference sequence). This CDR3 region has 14 residues. These same data were also listed under a study on T cells expressing NK-cell markers.

The chain couples TRBV27 to TRBJ2-7, with 8 bases aligning to TRBD2. This TCR came from a woman under 30 in good health. Sample: CD4+ T cells sorted from blood. This CDR3 is CASSPLSGSDEQYF. The CDR3 region has the DNA TGTGCCAGCAGCCCTTTGAGCGGGAGTGACGAGCAGTACTTC.